The 23 T cell receptor beta chains reported below all come from one sample, sequenced in a study of shared clonotypes between healthy human individuals. Clones were read by immunoSEQ multiplex PCR, and TCRdb kept only the in-frame ones, dropping some. This sample has over 300,000 clones, with about nine tenths found just once. Sequenced sample: memory CD8+ T cells sorted from blood. Subset specified: CD45RO+ cells pooled with CCR7-negative TemRA cells. These receptor sequences come from a man aged 18 to 30 in good health.

The chain is built from TRBV2 and TRBJ2-7; TRBD2 aligns across 7 bases. Germline loops: CDR1 SNHLY, CDR2 FYNNEI. The CDR3 is 17 residues long. Trimming cost V 7 bases and J 0 bases; bases outside gene matches: 15. The CDR3 DNA is TGTGCCAGCACCCTAAACGGGTGGCGGGGGAGCTCCTACGAGCAGTACTTC. It is translated as CASTLNGWRGSSYEQYF.

This rearrangement joins TRBV29-1 to TRBJ2-7, with D hard to call. The V gene's germline CDR1 is SQVTM and CDR2 ANQGSEA. This CDR3 has 15 amino acids. Trimming left V 1 base short and J 4 bases short, with 17 bases between. As DNA, the CDR3 is TGCAGCGTTGAAGGGCCCGGTTTCGAGAGTTACGAGCAGTACTTC. Amino acids: CSVEGPGFESYEQYF.

This chain connects TRBV4-1 to TRBJ2-7; 10 positions match TRBD1. Germline CDR1 MGHRA, CDR2 YSYEKL. The CDR3 is 14 amino acids. With V trimmed by 10 bases and J by 2 bases, 8 bases remained unmatched. The CDR3 sequence: CAISPGQGTYEQYF. In DNA form, the CDR3 reads TGCGCCATTTCGCCGGGACAGGGGACCTACGAGCAGTACTTC.

The chain uses TRBV5-1 and TRBJ2-7, with D possibly TRBD1 on 6 matching bases. Per the germline V gene, CDR1 is SGHRS and CDR2 is YFSETQ. V dropped 1 base and J dropped 3 bases, with 11 bases sitting between them. The CDR3 loop spans 14 amino acids. CDR3: CASSLKAGDYEQYF. DNA for the CDR3: TGCGCCAGCAGCTTGAAGGCAGGGGACTACGAGCAGTACTTC.

This sequence joins TRBV4-1 and TRBJ2-1, with 12 bases fitting TRBD2. Unmatched junction bases numbered 2, after V lost 3 bases and J lost 8 bases. Germline V gives CDR1 MGHRA, CDR2 YSYEKL. There are 14 residues in the CDR3. This CDR3 reads CASSQASGRDEQFF. The CDR3 coding sequence is TGCGCCAGCAGCCAGGCTAGCGGGAGGGATGAGCAGTTCTTC.

J is TRBJ2-7 and V is TRBV4-1; D might be TRBD1 (6 bases). Trimming cost V 0 bases and J 5 bases, with 14 bases left between them. Per germline, CDR1 MGHRA and CDR2 YSYEKL. The CDR3 covers 15 residues. The DNA for the CDR3 is TGCGCCAGCAGCCAAGACCCCGGACAGTACAACGAGCAGTACTTC. Translated: CASSQDPGQYNEQYF.

This clone was recorded once. The chain recombines TRBV6-5 with TRBJ1-2, with 9 nucleotides matching TRBD1. Looked up from germline, CDR1 is MNHEY and CDR2 is SVGAGI. With V trimmed by 2 bases and J by 7 bases, 2 bases remained unmatched. The length of the CDR3 is 13 residues. This CDR3 reads CASSYHRGPGYTF. As DNA, the CDR3 is TGTGCCAGCAGTTACCACAGGGGGCCTGGCTACACCTTC.

The chain is built from TRBV20-1 and TRBJ1-4; perhaps TRBD1 as D (5 bases). CDR1 and CDR2 from the germline V gene are DFQATT and SNEGSKA (reference sequence). V was pared by 6 bases and J by 8 bases, with 10 bases between. The CDR3 sequence is 11 residues long. The DNA of the CDR3 is TGCAGTGCCCCGAGGGGAGAAAAACTGTTTTTT. Its translation is CSAPRGEKLFF.

This clone was recorded a few times. The chain has TRBV5-6 and TRBJ1-2, with a tentative D call TRBD1 (6 bases). The V end lost 5 bases, the J end lost 8 bases, and 13 bases lay between the germline ends. This CDR3 comprises 12 residues. Germline CDR1 is SGHDT and CDR2 is YYEEEE. CDR3 region: CASSAVGAGYTF. The DNA of the CDR3 is TGTGCCAGCAGTGCCGTGGGGGCAGGCTACACCTTC.

This clone showed up just once. The rearrangement links TRBV4-3 to TRBJ2-1; 15 bases align to TRBD2. Germline V gene lookup returns CDR1 LGHNA and CDR2 YSLEER. The V gene end was trimmed by 8 bases and the J gene end by 0 bases; junction bases not matched to a gene: 2. The CDR3 runs to 16 residues. The CDR3 reads CASGLAGGPSYNEQFF. CDR3 sequence (DNA): TGCGCCAGCGGACTAGCGGGAGGGCCCTCCTACAATGAGCAGTTCTTC.

This chain joins TRBV15 and TRBJ2-7; D is tentatively TRBD1 or TRBD2 (5 bases each). The CDR3 length is 13 residues. V was shortened by 4 bases and J by 3 bases, with 10 bases between the two germline ends. CDR1 is LNHNV and CDR2 is YYDKDF in the germline V gene (reference sequence). The CDR3 spells CATSNGANYEQYF. The CDR3, as DNA: TGTGCCACCAGCAACGGGGCGAACTACGAGCAGTACTTC.

This chain uses TRBV4-3 with TRBJ1-4; D not certain. Germline V CDR1 and CDR2: LGHNA, YSLEER. This CDR3 comprises 15 residues. V was trimmed by 0 bases and J by 12 bases, leaving 17 bases between them. The CDR3 DNA reads as TGCGCCAGCAGCCAAGAACCTGAGCCTGACCTTGAACTGTTTTTT. Amino acid sequence: CASSQEPEPDLELFF.

The chain couples TRBV29-1 to TRBJ2-2, with a weak D call TRBD2 (6 bases). Germline V lookup: CDR1 SQVTM, CDR2 ANQGSEA. This CDR3 comprises 15 residues. V was cut by 0 bases and J by 1 base, with 9 bases left in between. Here the CDR3 DNA reads TGCAGCGTTGAAGAGGCGGGGCGGAACACCGGGGAGCTGTTTTTT. This codes for CSVEEAGRNTGELFF.

The V and J genes are TRBV2 and TRBJ1-2; D remains unclear. Germline V gene data show CDR1 as SNHLY and CDR2 as FYNNEI. V was trimmed by 1 base and J by 7 bases, leaving 13 bases between them. The CDR3 spans 14 residues. The CDR3 sequence is CASSEGRGSPGYTF. In DNA form, the CDR3 reads TGTGCCAGCAGTGAAGGGCGGGGTAGTCCTGGCTACACCTTC.

V usage is TRBV30 and J usage is TRBJ2-1, with 10 bases fitting TRBD2. Germline CDR1 reads GTSNPN; CDR2 reads SVGIG (reference sequence). This CDR3 is built from 17 residues. V trimming: 4 bases; J trimming: 2 bases; junction bases outside the gene matches: 11. The CDR3 region has the DNA TGTGCCTGGAACAGCGGGAGGGCGGTCGTGACCTACAATGAGCAGTTCTTC. Encoded protein: CAWNSGRAVVTYNEQFF.

The rearrangement uses TRBV29-1 and TRBJ1-2, with 7 nucleotides matching TRBD1. Germline lookup yields CDR1 SQVTM and CDR2 ANQGSEA. The CDR3 has 13 amino acids. V dropped 6 bases and J dropped 7; count of bases not matched to a gene: 11. CDR3 sequence: CSVLTTGLGGYTF. CDR3 in DNA: TGCAGCGTACTAACGACAGGGCTCGGTGGCTACACCTTC.

This clone occurred once. V and J are TRBV25-1 and TRBJ1-5; 7 bases are shared with TRBD1. This CDR3 region has 14 residues. J was trimmed by 2 bases and V by 5 bases; bases with no gene match: 3. The germline CDR1 and CDR2 sequences are MGHDK and SYGVNS. CDR3 sequence reads: CASSSQGGNQPQHF. CDR3 nucleotide sequence: TGTGCCAGCAGTAGCCAGGGGGGCAATCAGCCCCAGCATTTT.

The gene calls are TRBV15 and TRBJ1-3, with no clear D. The germline CDR1 and CDR2 sequences are LNHNV and YYDKDF (reference sequence). The CDR3 spans 15 residues. Trimming removed 3 bases at V and 4 bases at J, with 13 bases between. CDR3 sequence: CATSSDLGLGNTIYF. The DNA for the CDR3 is TGTGCCACCAGCAGTGATCTAGGGTTAGGAAACACCATATATTTT.

The chain is built from TRBV30 and TRBJ1-3; a weak D match, TRBD1 (5 bases). This CDR3 is built from 15 residues. V was cut by 4 bases and J by 0 bases, with 13 bases left in between. Germline V gene sequence: CDR1 GTSNPN, CDR2 SVGIG (reference sequence). CDR3 nucleotides: TGTGCCTGGAATCCGGGGACCGTCTCTGGAAACACCATATATTTT. It codes for CAWNPGTVSGNTIYF.

This clone appeared once. The chain recombines TRBV30 with TRBJ2-2; D unclear. Germline-derived CDR1 and CDR2 are GTSNPN and SVGIG (reference sequence). The V end lost 1 base, the J end lost 3 bases, and 12 bases lay between the germline ends. The CDR3 has 15 residues. Here the CDR3 reads CAWSAYSSYTGELFF. The CDR3 DNA follows: TGTGCCTGGAGTGCTTACTCTTCGTACACCGGGGAGCTGTTTTTT.

Only one count was recorded for this clone. The gene calls are TRBV7-9 and TRBJ2-7; TRBD2 is a possible D gene (5 bases). The CDR3 totals 14 residues. V dropped 5 bases and J dropped 3 bases, with 14 bases sitting between them. Germline assignment: CDR1 SEHNR and CDR2 FQNEAQ (reference sequence). The CDR3 DNA sequence: TGTGCCAGCAGCCCCCCGGACTTACGCTACGAGCAGTACTTC. It specifies CASSPPDLRYEQYF.

The chain links TRBV14 to TRBJ1-1; possible D gene TRBD1, 5 bases. This CDR3 is 15 amino acids long. The germline V gene has CDR1 SGHDN and CDR2 FVKESK. V gave up 4 bases and J gave up 4 bases, with 16 bases separating them. For the CDR3, the DNA is TGTGCCAGCAGCCCACCCGCGAGAGGGACCACTGAAGCTTTCTTT. It encodes CASSPPARGTTEAFF.

V gene TRBV7-9 combines with J gene TRBJ1-4, with D unresolved. The CDR3 length is 14 residues. V lost 4 bases to trimming and J lost 8 bases, with 14 bases between them. Germline CDR1 is SEHNR and CDR2 is FQNEAQ (reference sequence). The CDR3 DNA reads as TGTGCCAGCAGCTCCCCCGCCGTCGGGGAAAAACTGTTTTTT. It is translated as CASSSPAVGEKLFF.